These 4 T cell receptor beta chains were sequenced from one sample in a study of OX40 agonist ivuxolimab in advanced cancers. Using immunoSEQ multiplex PCR, the repertoire was profiled, and TCRdb retains in-frame clones only, with some absent. The sample contains 75,000 to 100,000 clones, 75% to 95% of which appear only once. The sample was CD4+ or CD8+ T cells sorted from blood, taken in a trial of the OX40 agonist ivuxolimab. These receptors were collected from an adult with an advanced solid tumor such as melanoma, head and neck, liver or kidney cancer.

This clone has a single count. V usage is TRBV28 and J usage is TRBJ2-7; the match to TRBD1 covers 8 bases. Looked up from germline, CDR1 is MDHEN and CDR2 is SYDVKM. This CDR3 contains 14 residues. V lost 7 bases to trimming and J lost 4 bases; unmatched junction nucleotides: 9. CDR3 DNA: TGTGCCAGCACCTGGGGGGACAGGCTTTACGAGCAGTACTTC. This codes for CASTWGDRLYEQYF.

The chain carries TRBV20-1 and TRBJ2-4; D is unclear. Germline assignment: CDR1 DFQATT and CDR2 SNEGSKA (reference sequence). The CDR3 runs 11 residues. V was clipped by 3 bases and J by 3 bases, with 3 bases between them. CDR3 DNA sequence: TGCAGTGCTAGTGGCAAAAACATTCAGTACTTC. Translating it yields CSASGKNIQYF.

This rearrangement joins TRBV7-9 to TRBJ2-2, with D possibly being TRBD2 (5 bases). The CDR3 loop spans 14 amino acids. Trimming removed 3 bases at V and 4 bases at J, with 9 bases between. The germline V gene encodes CDR1 SEHNR and CDR2 FQNEAQ (reference sequence). CDR3: CASSFARGTGELFF. CDR3 nucleotide sequence: TGTGCCAGCAGCTTTGCACGGGGCACCGGGGAGCTGTTTTTT.

The rearrangement joins TRBV5-6 to TRBJ1-6; the D gene is possibly TRBD1 (6 bases). Trimming stripped 2 bases from V and 14 bases from J, with 14 bases between. Germline V gene data show CDR1 as SGHDT and CDR2 as YYEEEE. The CDR3 runs to 13 residues. CDR3 loop: CASSFNRNRALHF. The CDR3, as DNA: TGTGCCAGCAGCTTTAACAGGAACAGGGCCCTCCACTTT. The full variable domain, in which reference TRBV5-6 and TRBJ1-6 provide the parts outside the CDR3, is DAGVTQSPTHLIKTRGQQVTLRCSPKSGHDTVSWYQQALGQGPQFIFQYYEEEERQRGNFPDRFSGHQFPNYSSELNVNALLLGDSALYLCASSFNRNRALHFGNGTRLTVT.